The subject of this entry is one T cell receptor beta chain. Its antigen remains unidentified. No much larger clonotype is one base removed from it; base qualities were not supplied. This sample is drawn from a study of a mutant IDH1 vaccine in newly diagnosed glioma (dated by TCRdb to the early 2020s). In the study overall: Patients were given eight vaccinations, in weeks 1, 3, 5, 7, 11, 15, 19 and 23, which matched visits V03 through V10. Longitudinal TCRB deep sequencing was performed for about 25 treated patients wherever samples were available for exploratory analyses. Peripheral blood was drawn at six visits: V03 (baseline), V05, V07, V10, V12 and V13. The roughly 35 treated patients were around 62% male and about 40% female, with a mean age of 40.4 years. Before enrollment, most patients had been given radiochemotherapy with temozolomide as standard therapy, while the rest had received either radiotherapy alone or temozolomide alone. Vaccination started 4-6 weeks after radiotherapy alone, or was given together with temozolomide cycles in the groups whose treatment included chemotherapy.

To prepare the library, the immunoSEQ multiplex PCR assay was applied. Rearranged TCR beta chain sequences were amplified with the hsTCRB Kit following the manufacturer's protocol. TCRB libraries were sequenced on an Illumina MiSeq. In the authors' own workflow: The proprietary platform of the kit vendor was used for demultiplexing, trimming and gene mapping. TCRdb mirrors the immuneACCESS table, restricted to in-frame sequences. Some clones are absent from its copies; in checked studies, under half trace to an unresolved V gene, and the reason for the others is unknown. That table gives V, J and clone size, and the DNA gave D and trimming. Here the sample has some 21,000 clones; roughly nine tenths occur a single time. Under 7.5% of the sample lies in the top ten. The time point label here, explained by the study, means: week 11, during vaccination. A 20-mer mutant IDH1 peptide at 300 micrograms in Montanide made up each vaccine dose, which was injected subcutaneously together with topical imiquimod. Newly diagnosed WHO grade 3 or 4 IDH1-mutant astrocytomas showing loss of nuclear ATRX were present in the donors. The samples were drawn from NOA16, a multicentre, single-arm, open-label phase I trial in Germany that tested a mutant IDH1 peptide vaccine in humans for the first time. The DNeasy Blood and Tissue Kit was used to extract genomic DNA from EDTA blood for TCRB sequencing.

Reading from cysteine to phenylalanine, the CDR3 counts 10 amino acids. Of all the DNA, just the CDR3 is kept, 30 bases in frame from base 1. Trimming costs V 5 bases and J 10 bases, and their ends lie 12 bases apart. Sequences DFQATT (CDR1) and SNEGSKA (CDR2) are obtained from the germline V gene (reference sequence). The paper's findings and limits, for the study overall: Pseudoprogression appeared unrelated to alterations in the top peripheral T cell clonotypes detected by TCRB sequencing. Immune responses induced by the vaccine were seen in over 80% of patients across multiple MHC alleles. PBMC samples for TCRB deep sequencing were selected based on availability. It was noted by the authors that analyses of patient blood samples could not be reproduced owing to sample limitations.

The TCR originated in a woman in her 40s with glioma. The sequencing used PBMCs, collected from a glioma patient whose treatment included an IDH1 peptide vaccine. The sequence is built from TRBV20-1 and TRBJ2-7; TRBD1 is a possible D gene, resting on 6 matching bases. The CDR3 is CSALRQVQYF. DNA sequence: TGCAGTGCTCTAAGACAGGTCCAGTACTTC.